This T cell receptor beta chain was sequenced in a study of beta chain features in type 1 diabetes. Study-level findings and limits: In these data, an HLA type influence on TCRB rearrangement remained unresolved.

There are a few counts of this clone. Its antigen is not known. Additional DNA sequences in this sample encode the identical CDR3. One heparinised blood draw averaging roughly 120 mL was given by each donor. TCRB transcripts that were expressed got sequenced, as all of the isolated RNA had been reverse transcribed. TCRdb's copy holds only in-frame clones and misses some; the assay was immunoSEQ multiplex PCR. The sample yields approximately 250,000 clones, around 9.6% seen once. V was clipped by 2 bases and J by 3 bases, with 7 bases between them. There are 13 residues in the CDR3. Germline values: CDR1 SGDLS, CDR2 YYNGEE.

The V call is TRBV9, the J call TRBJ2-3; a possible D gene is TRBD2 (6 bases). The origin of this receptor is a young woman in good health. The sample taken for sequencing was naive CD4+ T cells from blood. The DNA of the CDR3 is TGTGCCAGCAGCGTCGGGGGAACAGATACGCAGTATTTT. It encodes CASSVGGTDTQYF.